The 30 T cell receptor beta chains below were found in one sample sequenced in a study of cytomegalovirus exposure and HLA in healthy donors. The PCR contained 60 Vbeta and 13 Jbeta primers. Assay used: immunoSEQ multiplex PCR; TCRdb lists only in-frame clones, some missing. This table has under 150,000 clones, over 60% appearing once. Sequenced input: PBMCs. The receptors here all came from a male donor in good health and CMV-seropositive.

V and J are TRBV7-2 and TRBJ2-1, with TRBD1 matching 8 bases. Germline loops: CDR1 SGHTA, CDR2 FQGNSA. With 5 bases clipped from V and 7 bases from J, the junction kept 10 bases outside the gene matches. This CDR3 region has 15 residues. CDR3 sequence: CASSQQRTGRNEQFF. CDR3 coding DNA: TGTGCCAGCAGCCAACAACGGACAGGGCGGAATGAGCAGTTCTTC.

This chain uses TRBV7-9 with TRBJ1-1; unclear D gene. V gave up 2 bases and J gave up 0 bases, with 4 bases separating them. CDR3 length: 13 amino acids. The germline V gene has CDR1 SEHNR and CDR2 FQNEAQ (reference sequence). DNA for the CDR3: TGTGCCAGCAGCTTAACAATGAACACTGAAGCTTTCTTT. Translation gives CASSLTMNTEAFF.

A remark on this clone: The junction and the germline gene differ at one end; a read error may be behind it. The chain couples TRBV19 to TRBJ1-2, with 9 bases identical to TRBD1. CDR3 length equals 16 residues. CDR1 and CDR2 (germline): LNHDA, SQIVND (reference sequence). CDR3 amino acids: CASSALTGGANYGYPF. CDR3 DNA sequence: TGTGCCAGTAGTGCTTTAACAGGGGGCGCAAACTATGGCTACCCCTTC.

The J gene is TRBJ2-7, the V gene TRBV11-3; TRBD1 is a possible D gene (5 bases). Trimming took off 3 bases at V and 6 bases at J, with 12 bases between the two ends. The CDR3 spans 13 residues. CDR1 SGHNT and CDR2 YENEEA come from the germline V gene. This CDR3 reads CASSFSGSGEQYF. The CDR3 DNA reads TGTGCCAGCAGCTTTTCAGGGTCTGGCGAGCAGTACTTC.

The V and J genes are TRBV27 and TRBJ2-7; possible D gene TRBD2, 6 bases. CDR3 size: 13 residues. Trimming stripped 7 bases from V and 1 base from J, with 11 bases between. Per germline, CDR1 MNHEY and CDR2 SMNVEV (reference sequence). The CDR3 bases are TGTGCCAGCACGAGACTAGGGTCCTACGAGCAGTACTTC. Amino acids: CASTRLGSYEQYF.

V gene TRBV27 combines with J gene TRBJ2-7; D is possibly TRBD2 (5 bases). The CDR3 is 13 amino acids. CDR1 and CDR2 from the germline V gene are MNHEY and SMNVEV (reference sequence). The ends were cut back, 10 bases at V and 0 bases at J, with 13 bases in the middle. CDR3 DNA: TGTGCCACCTCTTTGGGGAGCTCCTACGAGCAGTACTTC. Protein: CATSLGSSYEQYF.

CDR3 residues: CASSSGVAGGESSYNEQFF. The CDR3 nucleotides read TGTGCCAGCAGCTCCGGGGTAGCGGGGGGCGAGAGCTCCTACAATGAGCAGTTCTTC. The chain links TRBV7-2 to TRBJ2-1; 10 positions match TRBD2. The germline V gene encodes CDR1 SGHTA and CDR2 FQGNSA. V shed 4 bases and J 0 bases; nucleotides not matched to a gene: 12. The CDR3 is 19 residues long.

The chain combines TRBV5-6 with TRBJ2-1; D gene uncertain. The CDR3 is 14 residues long. Looked up from germline, CDR1 is SGHDT and CDR2 is YYEEEE. Trimming removed 3 bases at V and 3 bases at J, with 10 bases between. CDR3 protein: CASSSAGRYNEQFF. The CDR3 bases are TGTGCCAGCAGCTCTGCTGGGCGCTACAATGAGCAGTTCTTC.

This clone was found a few times. The genes are TRBV29-1 and TRBJ1-6, with 9 bases lining up with TRBD1. The ends lost 6 bases at V and 9 bases at J; junction bases unmatched: 12. Germline loops: CDR1 SQVTM, CDR2 ANQGSEA. The CDR3 has 15 amino acids. This CDR3 is CSVKLTGGIGSPLHF. The DNA of the CDR3 is TGCAGCGTGAAGCTGACAGGGGGAATAGGTTCACCCCTCCACTTT.

The J gene is TRBJ2-1, the V gene TRBV7-2; possible D gene TRBD2, 6 bases. CDR1 SGHTA and CDR2 FQGNSA come from the germline V gene. V dropped 1 base and J dropped 1 base, with 8 bases sitting between them. The CDR3 runs 15 residues. The CDR3 nucleotides are TGTGCCAGCAGCTTAGGACTAGGGTCCTACAATGAGCAGTTCTTC. Its protein is CASSLGLGSYNEQFF.

This clone turned up a few times. V is TRBV7-6 and J is TRBJ2-7, with 7 nucleotides matching TRBD1. With V trimmed by 5 bases and J by 6 bases, 16 bases remained unmatched. The CDR3 loop spans 16 amino acids. Germline V gene data show CDR1 as SGHVS and CDR2 as FNYEAQ. The CDR3 loop is CASSPHPGTVSCEQYF. CDR3 sequence (DNA): TGTGCCAGCAGCCCACATCCCGGGACAGTTAGCTGCGAGCAGTACTTC.

The rearrangement uses TRBV6-5 and TRBJ1-2; D gene ambiguous. This CDR3 comprises 13 residues. Germline CDR1 is MNHEY and CDR2 is SVGAGI. Trimming stripped 6 bases from V and 4 bases from J, with 12 bases between. CDR3 amino acids: CASSSGHLYGYTF. For the CDR3, the DNA is TGTGCCAGCAGCTCGGGTCACCTCTATGGCTACACCTTC.

This chain links TRBV28 with TRBJ2-5; 7 nucleotides line up with TRBD2. Per germline, CDR1 MDHEN and CDR2 SYDVKM. The V and J ends lost 8 bases and 0 bases, in that order; junction bases with no gene match: 6. The CDR3 runs to 14 residues. The CDR3 DNA sequence: TGTGCCAGCCTCCGACTAGCCAACCAAGAGACCCAGTACTTC. It is translated as CASLRLANQETQYF.

The J gene is TRBJ1-6, the V gene TRBV6-5, with D maybe TRBD1 (5 bases). Germline V lookup: CDR1 MNHEY, CDR2 SVGAGI. Between the trimmed V and J ends, which lost 2 bases and 6 bases, there was a span of 11 bases. This CDR3 is built from 15 residues. CDR3 loop: CASSYQTAFNSPLHF. Written as DNA, the CDR3 is TGTGCCAGCAGTTACCAGACAGCCTTTAATTCACCCCTCCACTTT.

The V gene is TRBV6-5, the J gene TRBJ2-7; 10 positions agree with TRBD2. J lost 2 bases, V lost 7 bases, and 2 bases had no gene match. The length of the CDR3 is 13 residues. Looked up from germline, CDR1 is MNHEY and CDR2 is SVGAGI. The CDR3 DNA follows: TGTGCCAGCACGGGACTAGCGCCCTACGAGCAGTACTTC. It specifies CASTGLAPYEQYF.

This chain links TRBV27 with TRBJ1-5, with D perhaps TRBD1 (6 bases). V lost 3 bases and J lost 2, with 14 bases in between. The length of the CDR3 is 16 residues. Germline values: CDR1 MNHEY, CDR2 SMNVEV (reference sequence). CDR3 sequence (DNA): TGTGCCAGCAGTTTCCATGGGGGCGCGGGCAATCAGCCCCAGCATTTT. Its translation: CASSFHGGAGNQPQHF.

This clone was observed once. V usage is TRBV11-1 and J usage is TRBJ2-7; a possible D gene is TRBD1 (5 bases). CDR1 is SGHAT and CDR2 is FQDESV in the germline V gene (reference sequence). Trimming shortened V by 1 base and J by 6 bases, and 13 bases separated the two germline ends. This CDR3 spans 14 amino acids. The CDR3, as DNA: TGTGCCAGCAGCTTAGGGGGCAGGGATTCCGAGCAGTACTTC. This encodes CASSLGGRDSEQYF.

The chain recombines TRBV28 with TRBJ2-5; the match to TRBD2 covers 11 bases. V gave up 5 bases and J gave up 4 bases; unmatched junction bases: 6. Germline V CDR1 and CDR2: MDHEN, SYDVKM. This CDR3 has 15 amino acids. The CDR3 coding sequence is TGTGCCAGCAGTAGACGACTAGCGGGAACAGAGACCCAGTACTTC. Its translation is CASSRRLAGTETQYF.

The rearrangement joins TRBV29-1 to TRBJ1-2; a possible D gene is TRBD1 (5 bases). The CDR3 spans 16 residues. CDR1 SQVTM and CDR2 ANQGSEA come from the germline V gene. The germline V and J ends were trimmed by 1 base and 2 bases, with 17 bases remaining between them. CDR3 protein: CSVEVHSRGGNYGYTF. Here the CDR3 DNA reads TGCAGCGTTGAAGTACATTCCCGGGGGGGAAACTATGGCTACACCTTC. The variable domain in full, with the rest retrieved from reference TRBV29-1 and TRBJ1-2, is SAVISQKPSRDICQRGTSLTIQCQVDSQVTMMFWYRQQPGQSLTLIATANQGSEATYESGFVIDKFPISRPNLTFSTLTVSNMSPEDSSIYLCSVEVHSRGGNYGYTFGSGTRLTVV.

The chain combines TRBV7-2 with TRBJ2-5, with 9 bases aligning to TRBD1. The CDR3 covers 15 residues. CDR1 is SGHTA and CDR2 is FQGNSA in the germline V gene. V gave up 0 bases and J gave up 5 bases; unmatched junction bases: 4. The CDR3 here is CASSLAGQGGETQYF. The CDR3 DNA sequence: TGTGCCAGCAGCTTAGCGGGACAGGGAGGCGAGACCCAGTACTTC.

The gene calls are TRBV28 and TRBJ2-3; TRBD1 matches 11 bases. CDR3 length: 15 residues. Germline V lookup: CDR1 MDHEN, CDR2 SYDVKM. V trimming: 2 bases; J trimming: 7 bases; junction bases outside the gene matches: 5. The CDR3 spells CASSLHRDRGNTQYF. The DNA for the CDR3 is TGTGCCAGCAGTTTACACCGGGACAGGGGGAATACGCAGTATTTT.

This rearrangement joins TRBV10-1 to TRBJ2-3; D is unclear. CDR1 is WNHNN and CDR2 is SYGVQD in the germline V gene (reference sequence). CDR3 length: 14 residues. V shed 2 bases and J shed 2 bases, with 8 bases lying between them. The CDR3 loop is CASSEPTTTDTQYF. In nucleotides, the CDR3 is TGCGCCAGCAGTGAGCCTACCACCACAGATACGCAGTATTTT.

The V and J genes are TRBV10-3 and TRBJ2-3; the match to TRBD2 covers 8 bases. J lost 6 bases, V lost 0 bases, and 11 bases had no gene match. CDR1 and CDR2 (germline): ENHRY, SYGVKD. CDR3 length: 17 residues. The CDR3 protein is CAISESEVERERDTQYF. DNA for the CDR3: TGTGCCATCAGTGAGTCGGAAGTTGAGCGGGAGCGGGATACGCAGTATTTT.

V and J are TRBV11-3 and TRBJ2-2, with 7 bases matching TRBD2. The junction had 0 bases not matched to a gene; V was cut back by 4 bases and J by 1 base. This CDR3 region has 14 residues. Per the germline V gene, CDR1 is SGHNT and CDR2 is YENEEA. The CDR3 here is CASSSSGNTGELFF. The CDR3 coding sequence is TGTGCCAGCAGCTCTAGCGGGAACACCGGGGAGCTGTTTTTT.

The V and J genes are TRBV5-1 and TRBJ2-7, with a tentative D call TRBD1 (5 bases). Germline V gene lookup returns CDR1 SGHRS and CDR2 YFSETQ. The CDR3 loop spans 12 amino acids. V lost 0 bases and J 9 bases, leaving 10 bases between the germline ends. For the CDR3, the DNA is TGCGCCAGCAGCTTGGAGGGGCGCGGGCAGTACTTC. Translated: CASSLEGRGQYF.

In the case of this clone: At one boundary the junction diverges from the germline segment, which might be a read error. The chain couples TRBV7-9 to TRBJ2-7, with D possibly being TRBD2 (5 bases). CDR3 length equals 11 residues. Germline V gene data show CDR1 as SEHNR and CDR2 as FQNEAQ (reference sequence). The CDR3: CASSLEPPGNF. The DNA of the CDR3 is TGTGCCAGCAGCTTAGAGCCTCCCGGGAACTTC.

The chain employs TRBV6-5 and TRBJ2-7; TRBD2 aligns across 9 bases. Unmatched junction bases numbered 5, after V lost 0 bases and J lost 2 bases. In germline, CDR1 is MNHEY, CDR2 SVGAGI. The CDR3 has 16 residues. CDR3 in DNA: TGTGCCAGCAGTTACTCTATTGGCGGGAGGGCCTACGAGCAGTACTTC. Its translation: CASSYSIGGRAYEQYF.

This clone was detected a few times. The CDR3 DNA reads as TGTGCCAGTAGTATGACAGTCAATCAGCCCCAGCATTTT. Amino acid sequence: CASSMTVNQPQHF. The chain couples TRBV19 to TRBJ1-5; D perhaps matches TRBD1 (5 bases). CDR3 length: 13 residues. V lost 3 bases, J lost 3 bases, and 6 bases lay in between. CDR1 and CDR2 from the germline V gene are LNHDA and SQIVND (reference sequence).

The chain recombines TRBV27 with TRBJ1-5; D not certain. This CDR3 comprises 13 residues. Germline CDR1 and CDR2: MNHEY and SMNVEV (reference sequence). Trimming shortened V by 4 bases and J by 5 bases, and 9 bases separated the two germline ends. The CDR3 nucleotides read TGTGCCAGCAGTTCAACGCGTTATCAGCCCCAGCATTTT. This codes for CASSSTRYQPQHF.

V gene TRBV9 combines with J gene TRBJ1-5; TRBD1 is a possible D gene (6 bases). The CDR3 extends over 16 amino acids. Germline V lookup: CDR1 SGDLS, CDR2 YYNGEE. Trimming stripped 0 bases from V and 7 bases from J, with 17 bases between. The CDR3 region is CASSVGWGGDNQPQHF. CDR3 in DNA: TGTGCCAGCAGCGTAGGTTGGGGGGGGGACAACCAGCCCCAGCATTTT.